Each of the 20 T cell receptor beta chains below was sequenced from the same sample in a study of regulatory dendritic cells for organ transplantation. Data came from immunoSEQ multiplex PCR; TCRdb stores just in-frame clones and leaves some out. The table includes some 12,000 clones, 65% to 85% detected once. The sequenced material came from memory CD8+ T cells from blood. Subset specified: CD45RO+ memory T cells. The receptors derive from a human donor in good health.

In its sample, this clone was seen a few times. This rearrangement joins TRBV27 to TRBJ2-7, with TRBD1 matching 9 bases. Germline assignment: CDR1 MNHEY and CDR2 SMNVEV (reference sequence). J was trimmed by 2 bases and V by 5 bases; bases with no gene match: 4. The CDR3 covers 14 residues. CDR3 bases: TGTGCCAGCAGTAACCGACAGGGGGCCTACGAGCAGTACTTC. This translates into CASSNRQGAYEQYF.

The chain employs TRBV19 and TRBJ2-3, with TRBD1 matching 7 bases. Germline CDR1 LNHDA, CDR2 SQIVND (reference sequence). Losses at the gene ends were 3 bases for V and 2 bases for J; bases not matched to a gene: 5. The CDR3 length is 15 residues. The CDR3 here is CASSIDREITDTQYF. CDR3 coding DNA: TGTGCCAGTAGTATTGACAGGGAAATCACAGATACGCAGTATTTT.

The chain joins TRBV6-8 to TRBJ2-4; 7 nucleotides align to TRBD1. Trimming cost V 4 bases and J 7 bases; bases outside gene matches: 7. Germline lookup yields CDR1 MNHGY and CDR2 SAAAGT. The CDR3 is 14 amino acids. The CDR3 spells CASSCKGAGNIQYF. The CDR3 DNA reads as TGTGCCAGCAGTTGTAAGGGGGCTGGGAACATTCAGTACTTC.

This chain links TRBV7-6 with TRBJ1-5; 7 nucleotides agree with TRBD1. Germline loops: CDR1 SGHVS, CDR2 FNYEAQ. V lost 5 bases to trimming and J lost 4 bases; unmatched junction nucleotides: 8. The CDR3 runs to 15 residues. Written as DNA, the CDR3 is TGTGCCAGCAGCCTTTTGACAGGGAATAATCAGCCCCAGCATTTT. It is translated as CASSLLTGNNQPQHF. The variable domain in full, with the rest retrieved from reference TRBV7-6 and TRBJ1-5, is GAGVSQSPRYKVTKRGQDVALRCDPISGHVSLYWYRQALGQGPEFLTYFNYEAQQDKSGLPNDRFSAERPEGSISTLTIQRTEQRDSAMYRCASSLLTGNNQPQHFGDGTRLSIL.

The V and J genes are TRBV10-3 and TRBJ1-1; 10 bases agree with TRBD1. CDR1 is ENHRY, CDR2 SYGVKD, per germline. This CDR3 is 15 amino acids long. Losses at the gene ends were 6 bases for V and 3 bases for J; bases not matched to a gene: 7. The CDR3 DNA sequence: TGTGCCATCAGAGAGCCGGGACAGGGGCACACTGAAGCTTTCTTT. Protein sequence: CAIREPGQGHTEAFF.

The genes are TRBV4-2 and TRBJ1-5; 7 bases map to TRBD1. This CDR3 region has 13 residues. The V gene's germline CDR1 is LGHNA and CDR2 YNFKEQ. V lost 4 bases and J lost 7; bases outside the gene matches: 4. The CDR3 spells CASSPDRMQPQHF. The CDR3 region has the DNA TGTGCCAGCAGCCCGGACAGGATGCAGCCCCAGCATTTT.

V is TRBV10-3 and J is TRBJ2-1, with D perhaps TRBD1 (6 bases). Germline CDR1 reads ENHRY; CDR2 reads SYGVKD. V was trimmed by 10 bases and J by 4 bases, leaving 17 bases between them. The CDR3 length is 14 residues. The CDR3 protein is CATLSHRDYNEQFF. CDR3 nucleotides: TGTGCCACCCTCAGCCACAGGGATTACAATGAGCAGTTCTTC.

The rearrangement links TRBV4-3 to TRBJ2-1, with 12 bases fitting TRBD2. The CDR3 is 15 amino acids. The V and J ends lost 4 bases and 6 bases, in that order; junction bases with no gene match: 4. Per the germline V gene, CDR1 is LGHNA and CDR2 is YSLEER. The CDR3 DNA reads as TGCGCCAGCAGCCCGACTAGCGGGAGCCCCAATGAGCAGTTCTTC. This codes for CASSPTSGSPNEQFF.

This chain joins TRBV7-2 and TRBJ1-1; D not certain. V lost 3 bases, J lost 5 bases, and 13 bases lay in between. This CDR3 contains 14 residues. Germline CDR1 reads SGHTA; CDR2 reads FQGNSA. For the CDR3, the DNA is TGTGCCAGCAGCTTCATGGGCTTCGGGACTGAAGCTTTCTTT. This translates into CASSFMGFGTEAFF.

The chain has TRBV6-1 and TRBJ1-2; possible D gene TRBD1, 5 bases. Per germline, CDR1 MNHNS and CDR2 SASEGT. Trimming took off 2 bases at V and 4 bases at J, with 11 bases between the two ends. The CDR3 has 14 residues. CDR3 sequence: CASSEREGPYGYTF. As DNA, the CDR3 is TGTGCCAGCAGTGAAAGGGAGGGGCCCTATGGCTACACCTTC.

This clone came up a few times. The CDR3, as DNA: TGCGCCAGCAGCCGTTCCGGGACTAGCGATTTTCTTAATGAGCAGTTCTTC. Its protein product is CASSRSGTSDFLNEQFF. This chain connects TRBV5-1 to TRBJ2-1; TRBD2 aligns across 10 bases. Germline V CDR1 and CDR2: SGHRS, YFSETQ. The ends lost 4 bases at V and 7 bases at J; junction bases unmatched: 14. The CDR3 contains 17 residues.

This rearrangement joins TRBV4-3 to TRBJ1-1; no definite D call. CDR1 is LGHNA and CDR2 is YSLEER in the germline V gene. The V end lost 0 bases, the J end lost 7 bases, and 6 bases lay between the germline ends. This CDR3 is built from 12 residues. The CDR3 reads CASSQDWGEAFF. In DNA, the CDR3 is TGCGCCAGCAGCCAAGACTGGGGTGAAGCTTTCTTT.

The chain carries TRBV11-2 and TRBJ2-1; no reliable D call. This CDR3 is 16 amino acids long. The V end was cut by 4 bases, the J end by 3 bases, with 16 bases between. Germline V CDR1 and CDR2: SGHAT, FQNNGV. The CDR3 DNA reads TGTGCCAGCAGCTCGTGGATCTCGAAGGGCTACAATGAGCAGTTCTTC. Its translation is CASSSWISKGYNEQFF.

V is TRBV7-8 and J is TRBJ2-1, with a tentative D call TRBD1 (6 bases). The V end was cut by 5 bases, the J end by 0 bases, with 11 bases between. CDR3 length equals 15 residues. Germline V CDR1 and CDR2: SGHVS, FQNEAQ. For the CDR3, the DNA is TGTGCCAGCAGCATGACAGGAGGCTCCTACAATGAGCAGTTCTTC. Residues: CASSMTGGSYNEQFF.

The CDR3 region has the DNA TGTGCCAGCGACCTTACCATATCGTACGAGCAGTACTTC. Residues: CASDLTISYEQYF. The chain links TRBV6-5 to TRBJ2-7; no clear D gene. This CDR3 region has 13 residues. Germline V gene data show CDR1 as MNHEY and CDR2 as SVGAGI. V was cut by 8 bases and J by 4 bases, with 15 bases left in between.

The gene calls are TRBV27 and TRBJ1-5; the match to TRBD1 covers 9 bases. This CDR3 is built from 14 residues. The J segment lost 9 bases and the V segment lost 7 bases, leaving 10 bases of the junction unmatched. The germline CDR1 and CDR2 sequences are MNHEY and SMNVEV (reference sequence). The CDR3 DNA reads TGTGCCAGCACACCGGGACAGGGTATGACGCCCCAGCATTTT. Protein sequence: CASTPGQGMTPQHF.

The chain combines TRBV11-1 with TRBJ2-5, with 7 bases fitting TRBD2. Trimming at V came to 7 bases and at J to 4 bases, leaving 9 bases not matched to a gene. CDR3 length equals 14 residues. In germline, CDR1 is SGHAT, CDR2 FQDESV (reference sequence). The DNA of the CDR3 is TGTGCCAGCACCCTACGGGGGGATGGAGAGACCCAGTACTTC. It is translated as CASTLRGDGETQYF.

The chain links TRBV7-2 to TRBJ2-6; no definite D call. Trimming shortened V by 3 bases and J by 1 base, and 4 bases separated the two germline ends. The CDR3 extends over 14 amino acids. The germline gives CDR1 SGHTA, CDR2 FQGNSA. The CDR3, as DNA: TGTGCCAGCAGCTTCGCTTCTGGGGCCAACGTCCTGACTTTC. It specifies CASSFASGANVLTF. The entire variable domain, with the rest obtained from reference TRBV7-2 and TRBJ2-6, is as follows: GAGVSQSPSNKVTEKGKDVELRCDPISGHTALYWYRQSLGQGLEFLIYFQGNSAPDKSGLPSDRFSAERTGGSVSTLTIQRTQQEDSAVYLCASSFASGANVLTFGAGSRLTVL.

The rearrangement uses TRBV6-1 and TRBJ1-3; D uncertain. The CDR3 sequence is 15 residues long. Germline V gene data show CDR1 as MNHNS and CDR2 as SASEGT. The V end lost 2 bases, the J end lost 0 bases, and 8 bases lay between the germline ends. This chain's CDR3 is CASSEQESSGNTIYF. CDR3 sequence (DNA): TGTGCCAGCAGTGAACAGGAGAGCTCTGGAAACACCATATATTTT.

The chain uses TRBV7-3 and TRBJ2-1; unclear D gene. Germline V CDR1 and CDR2: SGHTA, FQGTGA. The ends were cut back, 0 bases at V and 6 bases at J, with 12 bases in the middle. The CDR3 is 15 residues long. The CDR3 coding sequence is TGTGCCAGCAGCTTAACGAACGCGTTGGTCAATGAGCAGTTCTTC. This encodes CASSLTNALVNEQFF.